This T cell receptor (beta chain) was identified in a study of T cell responses to AZD1222 COVID-19 vaccine. Study-wide results and limits: Targets within unmutated variant regions were reportedly found for nearly half of spike-specific TCRs.

The assay was immunoSEQ multiplex PCR, and TCRdb's table has in-frame clones only and misses some. The table records about 100,000 clones, around 87% of them present only once. In regard to this clone: The antigen is not known.

The input for sequencing was peripheral blood, taken on day 0 of AZD1222 vaccination. This TCR was recovered from an adult in good health.

CDR3 amino acids: CASSLALIYEQYF. As DNA, the CDR3 is TGTGCCAGCAGCTTGGCCCTGATCTACGAGCAGTACTTC. The J gene is TRBJ2-7, the V gene TRBV5-6; D remains ambiguous. The germline V gene encodes CDR1 SGHDT and CDR2 YYEEEE. Trimming took 0 bases from V and 3 from J, leaving 7 bases between them. This CDR3 spans 13 amino acids.